This T cell receptor (beta chain) was profiled in a study of cytomegalovirus exposure and HLA in healthy donors. As for the study in general: A previous analysis identified approximately 110 million unique TCR beta sequences derived from some 170 million T cells.

The PCR had 60 Vbeta and 13 Jbeta primers. The protocol was immunoSEQ multiplex PCR, while the TCRdb copy is restricted to in-frame clones and leaves out a portion. The profile shows approximately 210,000 clones, roughly four fifths of them singletons. About this clone itself: What it binds is not known.

Study-wide results and caveats: Later, an analysis showed that TCR beta chains associated with HLA were more clonally expanded than others that were equally common. The records held CMV serostatus as the only immune exposure information.

CDR1 is KGHSH and CDR2 is LQKENI in the germline V gene. The CDR3 totals 16 residues. V dropped 0 bases and J dropped 6; count of bases not matched to a gene: 9. The specimen was PBMCs. This sequence was found in a man aged 18 to 30 in good health and CMV-seronegative. The chain combines TRBV18 with TRBJ2-7; the match to TRBD2 covers 9 bases. For the CDR3, the DNA is TGTGCCAGCTCACCACCGTTTGCGGGGGGGCTTGTCGAGCAGTACTTC. Its translation is CASSPPFAGGLVEQYF.